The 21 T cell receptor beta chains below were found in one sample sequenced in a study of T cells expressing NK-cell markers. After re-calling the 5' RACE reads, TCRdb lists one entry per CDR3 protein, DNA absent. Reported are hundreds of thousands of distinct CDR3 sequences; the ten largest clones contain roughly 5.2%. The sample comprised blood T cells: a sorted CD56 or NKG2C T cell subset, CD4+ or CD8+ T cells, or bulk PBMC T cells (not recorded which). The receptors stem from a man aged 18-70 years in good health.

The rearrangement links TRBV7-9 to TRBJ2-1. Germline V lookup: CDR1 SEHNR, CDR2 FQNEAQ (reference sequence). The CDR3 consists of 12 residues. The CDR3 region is CASSSVYNEQFF. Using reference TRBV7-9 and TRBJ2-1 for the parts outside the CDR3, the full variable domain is DTGVSQNPRHKITKRGQNVTFRCDPISEHNRLYWYRQTLGQGPEFLTYFQNEAQLEKSRLLSDRFSAERPKGSFSTLEIQRTEQGDSAMYLCASSSVYNEQFFGPGTRLTVL.

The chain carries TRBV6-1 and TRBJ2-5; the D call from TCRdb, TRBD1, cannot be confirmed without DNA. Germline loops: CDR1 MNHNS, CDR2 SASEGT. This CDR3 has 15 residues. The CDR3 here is CASSGGQGFRETQYF.

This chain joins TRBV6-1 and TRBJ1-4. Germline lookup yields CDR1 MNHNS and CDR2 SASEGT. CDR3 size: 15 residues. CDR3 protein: CASRTGRRLGEKLFF.

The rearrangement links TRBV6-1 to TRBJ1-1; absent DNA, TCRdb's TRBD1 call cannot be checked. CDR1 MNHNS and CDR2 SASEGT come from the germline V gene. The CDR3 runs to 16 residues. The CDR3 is CASRSPLGGRNTEAFF.

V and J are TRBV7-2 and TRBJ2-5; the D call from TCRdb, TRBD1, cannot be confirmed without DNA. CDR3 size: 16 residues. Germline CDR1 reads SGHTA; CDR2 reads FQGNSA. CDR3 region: CASRPGPGTGRETQYF.

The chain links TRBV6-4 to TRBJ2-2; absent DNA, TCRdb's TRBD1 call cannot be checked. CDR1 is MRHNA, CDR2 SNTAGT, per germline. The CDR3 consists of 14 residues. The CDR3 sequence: CASSGQAATGELFF.

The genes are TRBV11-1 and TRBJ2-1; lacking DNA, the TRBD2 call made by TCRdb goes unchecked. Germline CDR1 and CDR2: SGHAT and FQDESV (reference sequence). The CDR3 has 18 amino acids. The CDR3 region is CASSSRTSGGSSYNEQFF.

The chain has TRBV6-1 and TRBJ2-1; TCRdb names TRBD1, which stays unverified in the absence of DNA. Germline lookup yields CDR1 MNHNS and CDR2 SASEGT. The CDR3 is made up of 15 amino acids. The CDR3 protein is CASRQRSGGKNEQFF.

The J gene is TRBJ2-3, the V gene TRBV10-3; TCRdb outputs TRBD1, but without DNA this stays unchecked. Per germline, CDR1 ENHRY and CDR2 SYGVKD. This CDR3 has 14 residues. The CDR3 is CAISSGPGTDTQYF.

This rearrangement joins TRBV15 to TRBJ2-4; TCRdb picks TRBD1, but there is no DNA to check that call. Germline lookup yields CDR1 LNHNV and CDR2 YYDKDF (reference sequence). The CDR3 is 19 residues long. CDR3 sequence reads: CATSREGQVRDLAKNIQYF.

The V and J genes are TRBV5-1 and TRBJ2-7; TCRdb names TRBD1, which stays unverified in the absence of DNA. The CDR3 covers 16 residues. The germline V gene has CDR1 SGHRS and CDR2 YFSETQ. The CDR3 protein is CASSPLAGAFSYEQYF.

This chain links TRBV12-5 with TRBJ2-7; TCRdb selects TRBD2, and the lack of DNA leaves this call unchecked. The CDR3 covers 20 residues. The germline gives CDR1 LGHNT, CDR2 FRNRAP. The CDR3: CASGWQPNLSVGRVNYEQYF.

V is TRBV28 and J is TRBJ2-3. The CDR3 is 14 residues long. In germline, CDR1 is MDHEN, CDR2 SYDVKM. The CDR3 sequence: CASSRTVRTDTQYF.

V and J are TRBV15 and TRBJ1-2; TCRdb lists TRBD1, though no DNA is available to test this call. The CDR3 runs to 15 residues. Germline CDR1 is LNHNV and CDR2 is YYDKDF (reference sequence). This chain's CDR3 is CATSRDRDRALGYTF.

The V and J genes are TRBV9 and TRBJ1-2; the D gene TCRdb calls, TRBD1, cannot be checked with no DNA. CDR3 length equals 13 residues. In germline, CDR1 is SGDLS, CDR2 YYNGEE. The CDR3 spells CASSTGLSYGYTF.

CDR3 protein: CSVDMGREREKLFF. The J gene is TRBJ1-4, the V gene TRBV29-1; the D call from TCRdb, TRBD1, cannot be confirmed without DNA. The CDR3 has 14 amino acids. Looked up from germline, CDR1 is SQVTM and CDR2 is ANQGSEA.

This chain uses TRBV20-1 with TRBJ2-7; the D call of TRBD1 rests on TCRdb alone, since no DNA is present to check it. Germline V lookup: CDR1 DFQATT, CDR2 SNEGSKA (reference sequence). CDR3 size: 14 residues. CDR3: CSADPAQPAGEQYF.

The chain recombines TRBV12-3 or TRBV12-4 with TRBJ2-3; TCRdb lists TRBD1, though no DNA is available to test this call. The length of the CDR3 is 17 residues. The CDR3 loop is CASSTNHPPPSTDTQYF.

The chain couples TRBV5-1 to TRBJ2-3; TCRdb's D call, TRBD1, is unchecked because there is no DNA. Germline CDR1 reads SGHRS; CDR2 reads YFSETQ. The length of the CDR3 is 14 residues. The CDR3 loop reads CASSLSTPGDTQYF. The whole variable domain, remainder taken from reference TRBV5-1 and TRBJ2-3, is KAGVTQTPRYLIKTRGQQVTLSCSPISGHRSVSWYQQTPGQGLQFLFEYFSETQRNKGNFPGRFSGRQFSNSRSEMNVSTLELGDSALYLCASSLSTPGDTQYFGPGTRLTVL.

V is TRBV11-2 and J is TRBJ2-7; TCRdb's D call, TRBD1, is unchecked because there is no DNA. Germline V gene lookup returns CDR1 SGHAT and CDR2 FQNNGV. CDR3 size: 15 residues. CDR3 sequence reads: CASSHWGWITYEQYF. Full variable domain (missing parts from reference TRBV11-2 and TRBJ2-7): EAGVAQSPRYKIIEKRQSVAFWCNPISGHATLYWYQQILGQGPKLLIQFQNNGVVDDSQLPKDRFSAERLKGVDSTLKIQPAKLEDSAVYLCASSHWGWITYEQYFGPGTRLTVT.

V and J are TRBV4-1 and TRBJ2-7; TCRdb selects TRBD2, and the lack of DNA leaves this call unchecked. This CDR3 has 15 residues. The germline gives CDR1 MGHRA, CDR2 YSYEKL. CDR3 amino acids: CASSQERTHTYEQYF.